The rows below give T cell receptor beta chains drawn from one sample of a study of blood T cells in healthy people across ages. In TCRdb, the 5' RACE reads were re-called with MiXCR into one record per CDR3 protein. The table has some 900,000 distinct CDR3 sequences, roughly 48% seen once. Sequenced: blood. The receptors here all came from a man younger than 45 in good health. CDR3s include the opening cysteine and the closing phenylalanine or tryptophan. A D gene is named only where the DNA matches it firmly. Clone size is shown for a subset of rows, as once, few, many or a class of expanded clone.

d_call clone_size j_call v_call cdr3_nt cdr3_aa
TRBD2 . TRBJ2-5 TRBV11-2 TGTGCCAGCAGCTTAGAAATAGCGGGGTACCAAGAGACCCAGTACTTC CASSLEIAGYQETQYF
TRBD2 . TRBJ2-2 TRBV5-1 TGCGCCAGCAGCTTGATTGTCGGGGGGGCCGTCGGGGAGCTGTTTTTT CASSLIVGGAVGELFF
. . TRBJ2-7 TRBV7-9 TGTGCCAGCAGGGCAGGTGGGACGATCTCCTACGAGCAGTACTTC CASRAGGTISYEQYF
. . TRBJ2-7 TRBV5-1 TGCGCCAGCAGCCTGGGTGAGGGCCCCTACGAGCAGTACTTC CASSLGEGPYEQYF
TRBD1 . TRBJ1-2 TRBV20-1 TGCAGTGCTAGATCATCGGGACAGGGAAACTATGGCTACACCTTC CSARSSGQGNYGYTF
TRBD2 few TRBJ2-1 TRBV5-1 TGCGCCAGCAGCTTTAGCGGGGGAGAATACAATGAGCAGTTCTTC CASSFSGGEYNEQFF
TRBD1 . TRBJ2-5 TRBV24-1 TGTGCCACCAGTCGAAGGGACAGCCGCCAAGAGACCCAGTACTTC CATSRRDSRQETQYF
. . TRBJ2-4 TRBV28 TGTGCCAGCACCTCCGGGAAAGGGACTAACATTCAGTACTTC CASTSGKGTNIQYF
TRBD1 few TRBJ2-5 TRBV28 TGTGCCAGCAGCTCGTTCGACAGGGGGGAAGCGACCCAGTACTTC CASSSFDRGEATQYF
TRBD1 . TRBJ2-7 TRBV6-5 TGTGCCAGCAGGAGGGGATTGACAGGGGGAGGCTACGAGCAGTACTTC CASRRGLTGGGYEQYF
. few TRBJ2-1 TRBV7-3 TGTGCCAGCAGCCTGGGACAACCCCCCTACAATGAGCAGTTCTTC CASSLGQPPYNEQFF
TRBD1 . TRBJ1-5 TRBV12-3/TRBV12-4 TGTGCCAGCAGTGTTCTCGGACAGGGCAATCAGCCCCAGCATTTT CASSVLGQGNQPQHF
. . TRBJ2-3 TRBV28 TGTGCCAGCAGTTTTGGGCGGGGGCTCACAGATACGCAGTATTTT CASSFGRGLTDTQYF
. . TRBJ1-2 TRBV7-2 TGTGCCAGCAGCTTAGCCGGCAGATCCTATGGCTACACCTTC CASSLAGRSYGYTF
. few TRBJ2-1 TRBV28 TGTGCCAGTAGGCCGGGGGATACCTACAATGAGCAGTTCTTC CASRPGDTYNEQFF
. . TRBJ2-3 TRBV9 TGTGCCAGCAGCAACCGACTAGAAAACACAGATACGCAGTATTTT CASSNRLENTDTQYF
. few TRBJ2-1 TRBV5-1 TGCGCCAGCAGCTTAGTACTCGTCTACAATGAGCAGTTCTTC CASSLVLVYNEQFF
TRBD2 once TRBJ2-1 TRBV4-1 TGCGCCAGCAGCCAAGAGCCAGCGGGGGGTATGAATGGGCAGTTCTTC CASSQEPAGGMNGQFF
. few TRBJ1-2 TRBV4-1 TGCGCCAGCAGCCAGGGAAGGGACATCCGCTACACCTTC CASSQGRDIRYTF
TRBD1 few TRBJ2-7 TRBV9 TGTGCCAGCAGCGGCCCCGACAGGGGCTACGAGCAGTACTTC CASSGPDRGYEQYF
. many TRBJ1-5 TRBV5-1 TGTGCCAGCAGTTTCGATAGCAATCAGCCCCAGCATTTT CASSFDSNQPQHF
. . TRBJ1-6 TRBV7-9 TGTGCCAGCAGCTCAGAAACAGGGTACTTTGGTTCACCCCCCCACTTT CASSSETGYFGSPPHF
. few TRBJ2-3 TRBV9 TGTGCCAGCAGCCAAACGGGAGCGCTCACAGATACGCAGTATTTT CASSQTGALTDTQYF
. . TRBJ1-1 TRBV11-1 TGTGCCAGCAGCCCCATGAGGGGCATGAACACGGAAGCTTTCTTT CASSPMRGMNTEAFF
. . TRBJ1-2 TRBV12-3/TRBV12-4 TGTGCCAGCAGTGGTAGGACAGAGAACGACCCTAACTATGGCTACACCTTC CASSGRTENDPNYGYTF
TRBD2 . TRBJ2-7 TRBV6-1 TGTGCCAGCAGTGGGACTAGCGGGGCCTACGAGCAGTACTTC CASSGTSGAYEQYF
. . TRBJ2-5 TRBV5-1 TGCGCCAGCAGCTTGGATGCTGGGGGAGAGACCCAGTACTTC CASSLDAGGETQYF
. . TRBJ2-1 TRBV9 TGTGCCAGCAGCGTAGCGGCCAGCTCCTACAATGAGCAGTTCTTC CASSVAASSYNEQFF
. . TRBJ2-7 TRBV30 TGTGCCTGGAGCGCATCCGGGACCCTCCGGCTCGAGCAGTACTTC CAWSASGTLRLEQYF
. . TRBJ2-3 TRBV30 TGTGCCTGGAGCGCCGGGACAACGACCACAGATACGCAGTATTTT CAWSAGTTTTDTQYF
. few TRBJ1-4 TRBV5-1 TGCGCCAGCAGCTTTCTGCAGGGTGATGAAAAACTGTTTTTT CASSFLQGDEKLFF
. few TRBJ2-1 TRBV4-3 TGCGCCAGCAGCCATGATCAGGGACCCTACAATGAGCAGTTCTTC CASSHDQGPYNEQFF
TRBD2 . TRBJ2-3 TRBV9 TGTGCCAGCAGCTTTCGACTAGCGGGGGGGGAAGATACGCAGTATTTT CASSFRLAGGEDTQYF
. . TRBJ2-1 TRBV7-9 TGTGCCAGCAGCTTAGGGAGGGGGGGGCGAATCCTCTACAATGAGCAGTTCTTC CASSLGRGGRILYNEQFF
. few TRBJ1-4 TRBV2 TGTGCCAGCAGGACAGGCCGTGAAAAACTGTTTTTT CASRTGREKLFF
. . TRBJ2-7 TRBV30 TGTGCCTGGAGTGACCAGGGACGTGGTTACGAGCAGTACTTC CAWSDQGRGYEQYF
TRBD2 . TRBJ2-1 TRBV12-5 TGTGCTAGTGCCCCGGGACTAGCCTATGAGCAGTTCTTC CASAPGLAYEQFF
TRBD1 . TRBJ2-6 TRBV5-1 TGCGCCAGCAGCTCGGAAGTAAGACAGGGACGCTCTGGGGCCAACGTCCTGACTTTC CASSSEVRQGRSGANVLTF
TRBD2 . TRBJ2-5 TRBV6-2/TRBV6-3 TGTGCCAGCAGTACCCTCGGGACTAGCGGATCGGGGGGAGAGACCCAGTACTTC CASSTLGTSGSGGETQYF
. . TRBJ2-7 TRBV12-3/TRBV12-4 TGTGCCAGCAGTCTCCCGGGGGACGAGCAGTACTTC CASSLPGDEQYF
. . TRBJ2-7 TRBV11-3 TGTGCCAGCAGCTTTAGTCTACCCTGGCTAGGCGAGCAGTACTTC CASSFSLPWLGEQYF
TRBD1 . TRBJ2-7 TRBV12-3/TRBV12-4 TGTGCCAGCAGTTACACAGGGGGCACCTACGAGCAGTACTTC CASSYTGGTYEQYF
TRBD2 . TRBJ2-5 TRBV3-1 TGTGCCATCAGCCAAGCACGGGGGGGCGCCGAGACCCAGTACTTC CAISQARGGAETQYF
. . TRBJ2-7 TRBV27 TGTGCCAGCAATGAGGGGCACGAGCAGTACTTC CASNEGHEQYF
TRBD1 . TRBJ2-7 TRBV15 TGTGCCACCAGCAGAGGCTGGGACAGGGTGTTGCAGTTCCCGTACAATGAGCAGTACTTC CATSRGWDRVLQFPYNEQYF
. . TRBJ2-3 TRBV10-3 TGTGCCATCAGTGAGGGGATAGATACGCAGTATTTT CAISEGIDTQYF
. once TRBJ1-2 TRBV11-3 TGTGCCAGCAGCCGTAATACCCTACTTGGCTACACCTTC CASSRNTLLGYTF
. . TRBJ2-7 TRBV4-1 TGCGCCAGCAGCCAGCCCAGGGGTTACGAGCAGTACTTC CASSQPRGYEQYF
TRBD2 . TRBJ2-3 TRBV20-1 TGCAGTGCTAGACCTAGCGGGAGGTCTAGCACAGATACGCAGTATTTT CSARPSGRSSTDTQYF
TRBD2 few TRBJ2-1 TRBV7-2 TGTGCCAGCAGCGTCCGAAGCGGGGGGGGCTTCAATGAGCAGTTCTTC CASSVRSGGGFNEQFF
TRBD2 . TRBJ2-3 TRBV27 TGTGCCAGCACCGGGGGGTGGGGGGAGGAAGATACGCAGTATTTT CASTGGWGEEDTQYF
. . TRBJ1-6 TRBV10-3 TGTGCCATCAGTGAGTCTGGTGACCCTAGTTCACCCCTCCACTTT CAISESGDPSSPLHF
. once TRBJ2-5 TRBV6-6 TGTGCCAGCAGGACCGACGGGACGACGAAGAGGCAGTACTTC CASRTDGTTKRQYF
. . TRBJ2-5 TRBV18 TGTGCCAGCTCACCAGAAACGGTGAAGACCCAGTACTTC CASSPETVKTQYF